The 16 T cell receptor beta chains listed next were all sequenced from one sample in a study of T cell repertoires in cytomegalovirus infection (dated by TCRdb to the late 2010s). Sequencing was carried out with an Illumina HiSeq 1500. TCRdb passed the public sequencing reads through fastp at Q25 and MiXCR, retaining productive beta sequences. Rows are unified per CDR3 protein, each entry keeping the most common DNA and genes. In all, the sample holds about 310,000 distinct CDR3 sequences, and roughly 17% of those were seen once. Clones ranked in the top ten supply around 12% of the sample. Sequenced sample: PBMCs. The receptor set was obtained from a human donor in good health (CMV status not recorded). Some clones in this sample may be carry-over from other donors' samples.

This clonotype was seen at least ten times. CDR3 in amino acids: CASSLAAGIDSPLHF. The CDR3 nucleotides are TGTGCCAGCAGCTTAGCGGCAGGGATAGATTCACCCCTCCACTTT. The V gene is TRBV7-2, the J gene TRBJ1-6, with D tentatively TRBD1 (5 bases). V lost 0 bases, J lost 8 bases, and 11 bases lay in between. Germline V lookup: CDR1 SGHTA, CDR2 FQGNSA. This CDR3 is built from 15 residues.

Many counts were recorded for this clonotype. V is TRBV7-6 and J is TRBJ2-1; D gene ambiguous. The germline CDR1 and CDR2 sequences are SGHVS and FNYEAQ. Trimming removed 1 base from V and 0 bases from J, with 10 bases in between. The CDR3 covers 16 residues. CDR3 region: CASSLGGWSSYNEQFF. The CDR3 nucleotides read TGTGCCAGCAGCTTAGGGGGTTGGAGCTCCTACAATGAGCAGTTCTTC.

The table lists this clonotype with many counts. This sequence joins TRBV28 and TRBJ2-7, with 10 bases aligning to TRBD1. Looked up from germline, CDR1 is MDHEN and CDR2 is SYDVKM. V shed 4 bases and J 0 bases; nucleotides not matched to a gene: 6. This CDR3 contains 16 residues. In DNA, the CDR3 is TGTGCCAGCAGTTCACCCGGGACAGGGGACTCCTACGAGCAGTACTTC. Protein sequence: CASSSPGTGDSYEQYF.

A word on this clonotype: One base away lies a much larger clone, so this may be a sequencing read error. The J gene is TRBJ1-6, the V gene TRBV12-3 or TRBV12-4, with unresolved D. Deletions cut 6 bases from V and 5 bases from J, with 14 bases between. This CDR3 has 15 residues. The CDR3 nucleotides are TGTGCCAGCAGATTTCAGGCCCTAAATAATTCACCCCTCCACTTT. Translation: CASRFQALNNSPLHF.

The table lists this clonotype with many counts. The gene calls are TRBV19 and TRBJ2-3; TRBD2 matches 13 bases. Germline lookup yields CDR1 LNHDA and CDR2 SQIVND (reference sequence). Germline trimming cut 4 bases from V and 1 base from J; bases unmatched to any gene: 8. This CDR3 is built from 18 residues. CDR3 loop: CASSRGLAGTGGTDTQYF. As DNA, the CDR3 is TGTGCCAGTAGTAGGGGACTAGCGGGGACCGGTGGCACAGATACGCAGTATTTT.

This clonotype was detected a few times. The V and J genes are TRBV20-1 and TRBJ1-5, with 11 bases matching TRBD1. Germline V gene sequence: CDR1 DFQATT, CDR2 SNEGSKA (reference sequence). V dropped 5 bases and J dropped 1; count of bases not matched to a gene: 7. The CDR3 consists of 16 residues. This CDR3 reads CSAGGQGARSNQPQHF. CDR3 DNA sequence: TGCAGTGCTGGAGGACAGGGGGCGCGCAGCAATCAGCCCCAGCATTTT.

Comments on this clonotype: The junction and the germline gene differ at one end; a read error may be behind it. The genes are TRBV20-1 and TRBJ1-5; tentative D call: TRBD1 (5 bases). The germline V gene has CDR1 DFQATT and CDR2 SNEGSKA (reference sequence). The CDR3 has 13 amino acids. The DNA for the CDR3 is TGCAGTGCGAGAGGGGATAGCAATCAGCCCCAGCATTTT. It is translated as CSARGDSNQPQHF.

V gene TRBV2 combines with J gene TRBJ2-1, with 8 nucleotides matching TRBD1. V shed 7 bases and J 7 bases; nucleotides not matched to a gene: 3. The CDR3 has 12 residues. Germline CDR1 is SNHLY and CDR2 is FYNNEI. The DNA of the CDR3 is TGTGCCAGCAACAACAGGGGGAATGAGCAGTTCTTC. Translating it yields CASNNRGNEQFF.

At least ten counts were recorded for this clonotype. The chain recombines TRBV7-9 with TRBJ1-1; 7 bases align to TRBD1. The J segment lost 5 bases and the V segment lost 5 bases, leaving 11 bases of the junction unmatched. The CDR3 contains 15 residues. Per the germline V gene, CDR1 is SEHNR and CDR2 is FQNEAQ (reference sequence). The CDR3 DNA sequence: TGTGCCAGCAGCCCAACAGTGACAGGGCGAACTGAAGCTTTCTTT. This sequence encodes CASSPTVTGRTEAFF.

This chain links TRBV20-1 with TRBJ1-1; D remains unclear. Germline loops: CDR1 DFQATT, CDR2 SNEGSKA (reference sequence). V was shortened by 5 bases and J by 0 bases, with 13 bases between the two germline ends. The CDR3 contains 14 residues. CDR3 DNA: TGCAGTGCTCGGGAATTCGTACTGAACACTGAAGCTTTCTTT. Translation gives CSAREFVLNTEAFF.

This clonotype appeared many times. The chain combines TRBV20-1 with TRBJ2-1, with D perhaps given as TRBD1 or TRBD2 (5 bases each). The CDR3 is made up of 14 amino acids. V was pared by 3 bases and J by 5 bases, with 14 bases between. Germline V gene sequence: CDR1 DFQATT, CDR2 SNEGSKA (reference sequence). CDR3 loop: CSARSGTGNNEQFF. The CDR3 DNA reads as TGCAGTGCTAGGTCGGGGACCGGAAACAATGAGCAGTTCTTC.

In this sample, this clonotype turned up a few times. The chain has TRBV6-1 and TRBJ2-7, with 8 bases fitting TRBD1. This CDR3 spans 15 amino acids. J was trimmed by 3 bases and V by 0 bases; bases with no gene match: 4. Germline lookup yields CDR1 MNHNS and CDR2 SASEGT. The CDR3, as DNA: TGTGCCAGCAGTGAAGCCTGGACAGGGAACTACGAGCAGTACTTC. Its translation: CASSEAWTGNYEQYF.

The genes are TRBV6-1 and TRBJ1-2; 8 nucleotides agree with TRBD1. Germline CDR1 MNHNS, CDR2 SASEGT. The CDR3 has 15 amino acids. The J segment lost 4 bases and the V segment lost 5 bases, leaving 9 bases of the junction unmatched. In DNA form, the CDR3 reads TGTGCCAGCAGTTTGGGACAGGAGAAATCCTATGGCTACACCTTC. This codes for CASSLGQEKSYGYTF.

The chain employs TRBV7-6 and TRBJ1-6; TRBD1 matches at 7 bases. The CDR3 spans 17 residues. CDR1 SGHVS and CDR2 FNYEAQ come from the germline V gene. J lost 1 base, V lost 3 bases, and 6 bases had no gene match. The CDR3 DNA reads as TGTGCCAGCAGCTTCCGACAGGGTTCATCCTATAATTCACCCCTCCACTTT. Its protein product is CASSFRQGSSYNSPLHF. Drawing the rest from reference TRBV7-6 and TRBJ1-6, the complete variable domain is GAGVSQSPRYKVTKRGQDVALRCDPISGHVSLYWYRQALGQGPEFLTYFNYEAQQDKSGLPNDRFSAERPEGSISTLTIQRTEQRDSAMYRCASSFRQGSSYNSPLHFGNGTRLTVT.

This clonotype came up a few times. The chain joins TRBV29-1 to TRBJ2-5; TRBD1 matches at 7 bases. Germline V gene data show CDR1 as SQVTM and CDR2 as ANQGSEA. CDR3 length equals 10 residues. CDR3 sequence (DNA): TGCAGTGGGACAGAAGAGACCCAGTACTTC. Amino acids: CSGTEETQYF.

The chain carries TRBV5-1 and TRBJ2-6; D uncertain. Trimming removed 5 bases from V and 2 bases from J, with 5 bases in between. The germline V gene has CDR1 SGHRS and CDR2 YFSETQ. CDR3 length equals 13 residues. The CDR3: CASRGTGANVLTF. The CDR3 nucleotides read TGCGCCAGCAGGGGGACTGGGGCCAACGTCCTGACTTTC.